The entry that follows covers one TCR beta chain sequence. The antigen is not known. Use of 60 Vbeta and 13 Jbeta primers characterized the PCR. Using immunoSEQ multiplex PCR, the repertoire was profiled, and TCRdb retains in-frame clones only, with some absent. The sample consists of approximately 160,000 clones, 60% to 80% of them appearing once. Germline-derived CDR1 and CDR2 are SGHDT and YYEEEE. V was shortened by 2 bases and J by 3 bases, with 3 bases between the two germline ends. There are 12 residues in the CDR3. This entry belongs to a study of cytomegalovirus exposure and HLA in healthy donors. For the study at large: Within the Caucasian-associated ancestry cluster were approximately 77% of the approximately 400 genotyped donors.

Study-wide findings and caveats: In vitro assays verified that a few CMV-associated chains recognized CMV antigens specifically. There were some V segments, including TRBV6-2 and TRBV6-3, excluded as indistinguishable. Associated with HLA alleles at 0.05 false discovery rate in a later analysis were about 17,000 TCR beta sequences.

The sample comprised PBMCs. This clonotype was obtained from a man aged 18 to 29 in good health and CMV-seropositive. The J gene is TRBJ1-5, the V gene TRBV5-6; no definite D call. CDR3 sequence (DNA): TGTGCCAGCAGCTTCTACAATCAGCCCCAGCATTTT. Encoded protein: CASSFYNQPQHF.